Listed below are T cell receptor beta chains from one sample, sequenced in a study of CD8+ T cells in alopecia areata. Here immunoSEQ multiplex PCR was the method, and the copy in TCRdb shows in-frame clones only, minus some. The sample comprises 120,000 to 150,000 clones, around 86% of which are singletons, and around 16% rests with the top ten. The sequencing here drew on CD8+ T cells sorted from blood, taken at week 0. The source is a human donor with alopecia areata. Each CDR3 is given without its conserved first and last residue. The order of the fields is J gene, V gene, CDR3 protein.

TRBJ2-1,TRBV11-3,ASSPGLAGLSSYNEQF
TRBJ1-1,TRBV27,ASSIQGGTEAF
TRBJ2-7,TRBV27,ASSPLGQGGEQY
TRBJ2-1,TRBV30,AWSRTVGNEQF
TRBJ2-7,TRBV2,ASSEVGNTGEVDYEQY
TRBJ2-5,TRBV29-1,SVGGLAGQETQY
TRBJ1-6,TRBV7-2,ASSLVGADSPLH
TRBJ1-2,TRBV13,ASSLGEGYT
TRBJ2-7,TRBV27,ASSRRTDNYEQY
TRBJ2-7,TRBV9,ASSPKHSYEQY
TRBJ2-7,TRBV5-4,ASSLGGTDYEQY
TRBJ2-3,TRBV7-6,ASSWDRTKTSADTQY
TRBJ2-7,TRBV6-5,ASSFRDGSYEQY
TRBJ2-2,TRBV7-9,ASSRPNAGGPAGELF
TRBJ1-1,TRBV5-1,ASSLQGAGSEAF
TRBJ1-5,TRBV7-2,ASSLSAGSNQPQH
TRBJ2-1,TRBV28,ASSLNQPSGRSYNEQF
TRBJ1-2,TRBV10-3,AISDDLGQRIYGYT
TRBJ2-7,TRBV5-4,ASSFQGAQAYEQY
TRBJ2-2,TRBV11-2,ASSSRAGLGTGELF
TRBJ2-1,TRBV27,ASRDAGAKNEQF
TRBJ1-1,TRBV29-1,SVDSQGGLNTEAF
TRBJ2-7,TRBV9,ASSDPGQGGYEQY
TRBJ1-2,TRBV4-2,ASSQVPSGESYGYT
TRBJ2-7,TRBV27,ASSFGGSSYEQY
TRBJ2-1,TRBV7-9,ASSPRDRAFNEQF